This TCR beta chain derives from a study of beta chain features in type 1 diabetes (dated by TCRdb to 2016 to 2019). In terms of the full investigation: Patients and healthy donors did not differ in mean age, gender distribution, total cell number or subset yield. Across all samples, 90 million to 130 million sorted cells were examined, and cell number per subset correlated strongly with RNA yield. In the study, TCRB repertoires of sorted circulating CD4+ T cell subsets from recently diagnosed type 1 diabetes patients were compared with those of matched healthy donors. Regulatory and stem cell-like memory subsets were obtained from only 8 patients and about eight healthy donors, while naive and central memory subsets were obtained from all 30 or so donors. Overall results and qualifications from the work: Only small numbers of individuals were included in the HLA sub-analyses, which left unresolved whether HLA type had any influence on TCRB rearrangement. Naive, central memory and regulatory TCRB repertoires appeared to be more similar among patients than among healthy donors. At VDJ recombination sites, patients with type 1 diabetes made fewer insertions and deleted more nucleotides, a pattern implying thymic rearrangement abnormalities. Because cDNA was sequenced instead of genomic DNA, highly expressing activated cells could be over-represented, though the groups showed no difference in activation or CD3 levels. Type 1 diabetes patients showed a moderate but significant shortening of TCRB CDR3 length in all four CD4+ subsets. PCR may preferentially amplify shorter templates, but because patient and control samples were amplified and corrected together, any resulting skew would affect both groups equally.

From cysteine to phenylalanine, the CDR3 is 13 amino acids long. Only the CDR3 portion is preserved as DNA: 39 bases, with reading frame beginning at the first base. In the germline V gene (reference sequence), CDR1 corresponds to MNHNY and CDR2 to SVGAGI. V is pared back by 6 bases and J by 9 bases, with 15 bases lying between the germline termini. The High Capacity cDNA Reverse Transcription Kit was used to reverse transcribe all of the isolated RNA, meaning that expressed TCRB transcripts were what got sequenced. Deep immunoSEQ sequencing was performed on naive, central memory and regulatory T cell samples, with an average of approximately 3.9 million total reads per sample. Sorted cells were lysed in RLT buffer, and RNA was extracted using DNase-treated RNeasy Micro or Mini kits according to cell number. Each cell subset was processed separately to prevent cross-contamination, with patient and healthy donor samples processed together. Using the immunoSEQ multiplex PCR, TCRB sequences were amplified from cDNA into 87-bp fragments spanning the CDR3 region. Sequencing of the amplicons was performed on the Illumina HiSeq platform. On the study's bioinformatics: Synthetic template baselines were used to correct PCR bias computationally, reads within Hamming distance 2 were collapsed, and singletons that could not be merged were discarded. Reads were aligned against IMGT to assign V, D and J genes, CDR3 length and insertions or deletions at six rearrangement sites. Within each subset, clonotype counts were normalized to sorted cell number, and only after that were true diversity and Gini coefficients computed with the tcR R package. The overlap coefficient, calculated on TCRB nucleotide sequences, was used to quantify repertoire sharing. Out-of-frame TCRB sequences from naive cells were analyzed as a proxy for the pre-selection repertoire. TCRdb took over this immuneACCESS table, retaining in-frame rearrangements with V and J assigned. Such tables are incomplete; in checked studies, under half of the missing clones stem from an unresolved V gene, and the remainder is unexplained. V, J and clone size derive from that table, while D and trimming were established from the DNA sequence. Within this sample are hundreds of thousands of clones, with around an eighth of them counted one time only. The ten largest account for less than 0.025% of the sample.

A single peripheral blood draw of around 120 mL on average was collected from each donor into heparinised tubes. A BD FACSAria II and a panel including CD45RO, CCR7, CD25, CD127, CD95 and CD27 were used to sort naive, central memory, regulatory and stem cell-like memory CD4+ T cells. Every sorted population had a purity above 95%. PBMCs were isolated immediately by Lymphoprep density gradient centrifugation and stained directly without culture. So that batch effects would be minimized, each experiment stained and sorted samples in pairs, pairing one healthy donor with one patient. This clone has ten or more counts. The target of this receptor is not known. No quality values exist for individual bases; no much larger clone is one base distant.

This clonotype was obtained from a man aged 18-30 years with type 1 diabetes. The material sequenced was naive CD4+ T cells from blood. According to the study, the label for this sample's cell subset or site signals: true naive CD4+ T cells. This chain is built from TRBV6-6 and TRBJ2-4; the D gene could be TRBD1 or TRBD2, each one agreeing over 5 bases. In nucleotides, the sequence is TGTGCCAGCAGGGGACGTCAGGAGGCCATTCAGTACTTC. This translates into CASRGRQEAIQYF.